This record looks at one T cell receptor beta chain sequence and its context. What this receptor recognizes is not known. Nothing much larger sits one base from this clone, and base qualities are not available. This entry is derived from a study of chemoradiotherapy in HPV16-positive cancers (dated by TCRdb to 2022 to 2024). Background for the entire study: Functional T-cell assays on cells from two HPV16-positive patients defined candidate HPV-specific T-cell clones and common TCR motifs. Whether T-cell immunity against the HPV oncoproteins E6 and E7 changes during chemoradiotherapy and whether survival is affected by this immunity were examined in the study. The candidate HPV-specific TCRs and motifs were then tracked in TCR repertoires from 86 patients with HPV-related cancers. What the authors observed across the whole study: Expansion of candidate HPV-specific clones and E7-related TCR motifs was observed in the tumor microenvironment during treatment, whereas no such expansion was observed for non-HPV-specific T cells. In HPV16-positive patients, expansion of HPV-responsive T cells during chemoradiotherapy was found to be associated with improved recurrence-free survival. The functional definition of HPV-specific T cells was derived from only a couple of HPV16-positive patients, and the survival association was reported for HPV16-positive patients.

The CDR3 sequence holds 16 residues, the cysteine and phenylalanine included. The CDR3 DNA has 48 bases and is translated from base 1. Relative to germline, V is 0 bases shorter and J is 9 bases shorter, with 20 bases between their ends. In the germline V gene, CDR1 corresponds to MNHNS and CDR2 to SASEGT. The method was the immunoSEQ multiplex PCR assay. TCRdb carries this immuneACCESS record with in-frame sequences only. Its versions omit some clonotypes, under half of them owing to an unresolved V gene in the studies checked, with the rest unexplained. The sample table contains roughly 1,400 clones; only one count was recorded for 88% of them. The top ten clones comprise under 8% of the sample. Repertoires were sampled repeatedly over the course of chemoradiotherapy, so clonal expansion could be followed in the tumor microenvironment.

The chain couples TRBV6-1 to TRBJ1-2; TRBD1 is a weak D gene call, 5 bases matching. The receptor was derived from a human donor with HPV-associated anogenital cancer. The sequences come from tumor tissue, collected from a patient who underwent chemoradiotherapy. In nucleotides, the sequence is TGTGCCAGCAGTGAAGCGCGAGGGACGGGTGAGATTCGCTACACCTTC. This is translated as CASSEARGTGEIRYTF.